Below, 5 T cell receptor beta chains from the same sample are listed, as sequenced in a study of blood T cell repertoires in COVID-19. The repertoire was sequenced with immunoSEQ multiplex PCR; TCRdb's copy has only in-frame clones and lacks some. The sample records 130,000 to 150,000 clones, approximately 80% being singletons. The sequenced sample consisted of peripheral blood. These receptors came from a woman aged 55 to 70 with acute or convalescent COVID-19.

The chain joins TRBV7-8 to TRBJ2-7, with D possibly TRBD1 on 5 matching bases. The V gene lost 3 bases and the J gene lost 3 bases, with 9 bases spanning the gap. Per germline, CDR1 SGHVS and CDR2 FQNEAQ. The CDR3 covers 13 residues. The CDR3 protein is CASSFDSLYEQYF. The DNA of the CDR3 is TGTGCCAGCAGCTTTGACAGCCTCTACGAGCAGTACTTC.

The V gene is TRBV18, the J gene TRBJ2-5; 9 positions agree with TRBD2. Losses at the gene ends were 2 bases for V and 4 bases for J; bases not matched to a gene: 11. The length of the CDR3 is 17 residues. Germline V gives CDR1 KGHSH, CDR2 LQKENI. CDR3 nucleotides: TGTGCCAGCTCACCAACTGACGGCGGGAGGGCGTCAGAGACCCAGTACTTC. Translation gives CASSPTDGGRASETQYF.

This clone has just a few counts. This chain uses TRBV3-1 (or the pseudogene TRBV3-2) with TRBJ2-7, with 8 bases matching TRBD2. The CDR3 has 14 amino acids. After removal of 5 bases from V and 5 bases from J, the junction contained 8 bases not matched to a gene. CDR1 LGHDT and CDR2 YNNKEL come from the germline V gene (reference sequence). In DNA form, the CDR3 reads TGTGCCAGCAGCTCTCGGACTAGCTTCGACGAGCAGTACTTC. It is translated as CASSSRTSFDEQYF.

CDR3 DNA sequence: TGTGCCAGCAGTGATCCCCTTCTGAGGCGGGAGATATACAATGAGCAGTTCTTC. Translating gives CASSDPLLRREIYNEQFF. The chain combines TRBV6-1 with TRBJ2-1, with TRBD2 matching 7 bases. The J segment lost 4 bases and the V segment lost 3 bases, leaving 15 bases of the junction unmatched. The CDR3 has 18 residues. In germline, CDR1 is MNHNS, CDR2 SASEGT.

This chain connects TRBV4-2 to TRBJ1-6; the D gene is possibly TRBD1 (5 bases). In germline, CDR1 is LGHNA, CDR2 YNFKEQ. Trimming cost V 0 bases and J 6 bases, with 15 bases left between them. The CDR3 has 17 residues. In DNA form, the CDR3 reads TGTGCCAGCAGCCAAGATCCCCTAAGACAGCTTAATTCACCCCTCCACTTT. This codes for CASSQDPLRQLNSPLHF.